These T cell receptor beta chains were read from a single sample in a study of T cell responses to AZD1222 COVID-19 vaccine. Profiled with immunoSEQ multiplex PCR; TCRdb holds only in-frame clones, not every one. The table has 95,000 to 100,000 clones, almost 90% seen once. Sequencing used peripheral blood, obtained 28 days after the second AZD1222 dose. The receptors here all came from an adult who received the AZD1222 COVID-19 vaccine. Both conserved end residues are part of each CDR3. D genes are given only for firm matches. Size is omitted from some rows. Given values are once, few, many or a class for expanded clones.

J: TRBJ2-7
D: .
size: .
V: TRBV27
DNA: TGTGCCAGCAGTTTAGGGGCAGGGAGATCCTACGAGCAGTACTTC
CDR3: CASSLGAGRSYEQYF

J: TRBJ2-7
D: .
size: .
V: TRBV6-5
DNA: TGTGCCAGCAGTTCACCCGGGACGGAAAAATACTTC
CDR3: CASSSPGTEKYF

J: TRBJ2-3
D: TRBD2
size: .
V: TRBV5-1
DNA: TGCGCCAGCAGCGACACGAGACTCGGGGGGGCAGATACGCAGTATTTT
CDR3: CASSDTRLGGADTQYF

J: TRBJ2-1
D: .
size: .
V: TRBV10-3
DNA: TGTGCCATCACTCCAACCGGGACAACGGTGGGTGAGCAGTTCTTC
CDR3: CAITPTGTTVGEQFF

J: TRBJ1-2
D: TRBD1
size: once
V: TRBV5-1
DNA: TGCGCCAGCAGCACCGGGACAGCAGCTAGCTATGGCTACACCTTC
CDR3: CASSTGTAASYGYTF

J: TRBJ1-1
D: .
size: .
V: TRBV6-1
DNA: TGTGCCAGCAGTGAATCTCAGGGGTACACTGAAGCTTTCTTT
CDR3: CASSESQGYTEAFF

J: TRBJ2-5
D: .
size: .
V: TRBV29-1
DNA: TGCAGCGTTGAAAGCCAGGGCCTTCTGACCCAGTACTTC
CDR3: CSVESQGLLTQYF

J: TRBJ1-1
D: .
size: .
V: TRBV28
DNA: TGTGCCAGCAGTTTTTCCTTGAACACTGAAGCTTTCTTT
CDR3: CASSFSLNTEAFF

J: TRBJ2-3
D: TRBD2
size: .
V: TRBV5-4
DNA: TGTGCCAGCAGCTTAAGACTAGCGGGAGGGACAGATACGCAGTATTTT
CDR3: CASSLRLAGGTDTQYF

J: TRBJ2-7
D: .
size: .
V: TRBV5-1
DNA: TGCGCCAGCAGCACCGCCGCCGAGGCCTCCAAGTACTTC
CDR3: CASSTAAEASKYF

J: TRBJ1-1
D: .
size: .
V: TRBV5-1
DNA: TGCGCCAGCAGCCTTAGTCCAGGGGATATGGGCACTGAAGCTTTCTTT
CDR3: CASSLSPGDMGTEAFF

J: TRBJ1-2
D: TRBD1
size: once
V: TRBV28
DNA: TGTGCCAGCAGTTTAGTCAACTACAGGGGGAGCAACTATGGCTACACCTTC
CDR3: CASSLVNYRGSNYGYTF

J: TRBJ1-1
D: TRBD1
size: once
V: TRBV12-5
DNA: TGTGCTAGTGGTTTACCGACAGGGGGGAACACTGAAGCTTTCTTT
CDR3: CASGLPTGGNTEAFF

J: TRBJ2-7
D: .
size: .
V: TRBV19
DNA: TGTGCCAGTAGTACGGGACACGAGCAGTACTTC
CDR3: CASSTGHEQYF

J: TRBJ1-2
D: .
size: .
V: TRBV19
DNA: TGTGCCAGTAGTATAGGGGCCCAATATTACTATGGCTACACCTTC
CDR3: CASSIGAQYYYGYTF

J: TRBJ2-3
D: .
size: .
V: TRBV7-9
DNA: TGTGCCAGCAGCTTCGGGACTGGGAACACAGATACGCAGTATTTT
CDR3: CASSFGTGNTDTQYF